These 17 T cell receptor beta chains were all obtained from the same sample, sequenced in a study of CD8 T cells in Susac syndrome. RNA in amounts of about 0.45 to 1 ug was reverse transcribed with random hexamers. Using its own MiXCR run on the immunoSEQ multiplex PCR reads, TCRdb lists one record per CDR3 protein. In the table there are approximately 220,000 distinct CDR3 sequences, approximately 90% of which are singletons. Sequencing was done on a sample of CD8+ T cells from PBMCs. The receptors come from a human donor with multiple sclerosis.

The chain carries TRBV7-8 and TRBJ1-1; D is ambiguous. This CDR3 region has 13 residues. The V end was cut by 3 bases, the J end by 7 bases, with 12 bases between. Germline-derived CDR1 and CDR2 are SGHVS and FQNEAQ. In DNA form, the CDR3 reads TGTGCCAGCAGCTTCGCAGAGAGAGTTGAAGCTTTCTTT. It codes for CASSFAERVEAFF. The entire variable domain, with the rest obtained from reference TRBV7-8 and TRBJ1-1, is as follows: GAGVSQSPRYKVAKRGQDVALRCDPISGHVSLFWYQQALGQGPEFLTYFQNEAQLDKSGLPSDRFFAERPEGSVSTLKIQRTQQEDSAVYLCASSFAERVEAFFGQGTRLTVV.

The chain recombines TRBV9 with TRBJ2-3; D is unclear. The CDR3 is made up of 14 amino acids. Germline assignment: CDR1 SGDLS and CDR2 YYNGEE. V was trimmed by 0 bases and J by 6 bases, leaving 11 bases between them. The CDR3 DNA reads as TGTGCCAGCAGCGTAGACTCTCCGAAGGATACGCAGTATTTT. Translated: CASSVDSPKDTQYF. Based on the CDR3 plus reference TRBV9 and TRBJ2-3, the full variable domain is DSGVTQTPKHLITATGQRVTLRCSPRSGDLSVYWYQQSLDQGLQFLIQYYNGEERAKGNILERFSAQQFPDLHSELNLSSLELGDSALYFCASSVDSPKDTQYFGPGTRLTVL.

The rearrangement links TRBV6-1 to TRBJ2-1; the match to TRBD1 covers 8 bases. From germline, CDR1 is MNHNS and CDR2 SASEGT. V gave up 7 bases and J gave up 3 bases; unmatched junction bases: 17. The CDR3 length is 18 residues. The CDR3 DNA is TGTGCCAGCACCCCCCGTCCCGGGACAGGAACCCGCTACAATGAGCAGTTCTTC. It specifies CASTPRPGTGTRYNEQFF.

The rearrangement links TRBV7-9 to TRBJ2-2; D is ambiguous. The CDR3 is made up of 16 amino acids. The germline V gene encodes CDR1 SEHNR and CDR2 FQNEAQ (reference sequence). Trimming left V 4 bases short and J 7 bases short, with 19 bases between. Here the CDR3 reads CASSSIWASSVGELFF. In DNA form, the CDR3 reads TGTGCCAGCAGCTCCATATGGGCTTCCTCAGTCGGGGAGCTGTTTTTT. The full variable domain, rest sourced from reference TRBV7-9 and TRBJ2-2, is DTGVSQNPRHKITKRGQNVTFRCDPISEHNRLYWYRQTLGQGPEFLTYFQNEAQLEKSRLLSDRFSAERPKGSFSTLEIQRTEQGDSAMYLCASSSIWASSVGELFFGEGSRLTVL.

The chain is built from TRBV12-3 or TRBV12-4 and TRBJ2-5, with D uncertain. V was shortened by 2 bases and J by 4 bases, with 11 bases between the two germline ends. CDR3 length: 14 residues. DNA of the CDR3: TGTGCCAGCAGTTTATCGCCTAGGGTAGAGACCCAGTACTTC. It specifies CASSLSPRVETQYF.

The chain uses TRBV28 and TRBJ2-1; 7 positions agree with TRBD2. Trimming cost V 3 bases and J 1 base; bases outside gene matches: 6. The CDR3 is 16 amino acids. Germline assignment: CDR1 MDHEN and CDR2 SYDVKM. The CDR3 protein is CASSLWTRESYNEQFF. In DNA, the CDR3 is TGTGCCAGCAGTTTGTGGACTAGGGAATCCTACAATGAGCAGTTCTTC. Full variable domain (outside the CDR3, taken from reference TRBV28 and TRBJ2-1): DVKVTQSSRYLVKRTGEKVFLECVQDMDHENMFWYRQDPGLGLRLIYFSYDVKMKEKGDIPEGYSVSREKKERFSLILESASTNQTSMYLCASSLWTRESYNEQFFGPGTRLTVL.

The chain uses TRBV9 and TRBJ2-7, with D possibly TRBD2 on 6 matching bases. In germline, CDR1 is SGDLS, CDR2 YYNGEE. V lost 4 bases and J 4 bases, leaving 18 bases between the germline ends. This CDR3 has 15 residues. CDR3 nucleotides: TGTGCCAGCAGCCCCCAGGGAGGAGTAGGGTACGAGCAGTACTTC. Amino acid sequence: CASSPQGGVGYEQYF.

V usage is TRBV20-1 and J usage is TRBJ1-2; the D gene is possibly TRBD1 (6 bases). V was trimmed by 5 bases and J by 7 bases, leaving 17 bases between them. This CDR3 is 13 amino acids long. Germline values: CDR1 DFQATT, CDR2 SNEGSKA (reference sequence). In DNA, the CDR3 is TGCAGTGCTTACGCCTCGCAGGGGCCTGGCTACACCTTC. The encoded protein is CSAYASQGPGYTF.

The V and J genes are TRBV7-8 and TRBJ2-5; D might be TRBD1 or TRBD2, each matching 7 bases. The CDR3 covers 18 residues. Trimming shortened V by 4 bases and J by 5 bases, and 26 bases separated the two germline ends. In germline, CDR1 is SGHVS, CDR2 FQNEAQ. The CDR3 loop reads CASSSTGAWDGEGETQYF. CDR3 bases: TGTGCCAGCAGCTCCACAGGGGCCTGGGACGGGGAGGGGGAGACCCAGTACTTC.

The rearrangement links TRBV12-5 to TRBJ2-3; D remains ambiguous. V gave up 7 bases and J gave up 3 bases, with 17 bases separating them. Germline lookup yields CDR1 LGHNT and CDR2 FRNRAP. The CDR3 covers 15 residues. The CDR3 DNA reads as TGTGCTAGTGCTCCCCCCGGGTTGGGAACAGATACGCAGTATTTT. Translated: CASAPPGLGTDTQYF.

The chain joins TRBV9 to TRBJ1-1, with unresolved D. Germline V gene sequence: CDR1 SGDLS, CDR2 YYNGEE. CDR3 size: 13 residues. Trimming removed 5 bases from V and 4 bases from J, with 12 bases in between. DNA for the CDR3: TGTGCCAGCAGAGCCTCGGACGGCACTGAAGCTTTCTTT. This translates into CASRASDGTEAFF.

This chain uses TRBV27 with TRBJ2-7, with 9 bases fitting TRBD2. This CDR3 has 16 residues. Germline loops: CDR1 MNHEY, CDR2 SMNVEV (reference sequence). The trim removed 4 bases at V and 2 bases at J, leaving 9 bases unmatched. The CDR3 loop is CASSSREGGGAYEQYF. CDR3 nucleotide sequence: TGTGCCAGCAGTTCCCGTGAGGGCGGGGGGGCCTACGAGCAGTACTTC.

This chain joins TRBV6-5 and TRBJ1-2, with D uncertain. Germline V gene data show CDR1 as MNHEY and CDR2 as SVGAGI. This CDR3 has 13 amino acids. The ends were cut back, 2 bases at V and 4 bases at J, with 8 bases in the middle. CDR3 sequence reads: CASSYDQTYGYTF. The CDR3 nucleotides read TGTGCCAGCAGTTACGATCAGACCTATGGCTACACCTTC.

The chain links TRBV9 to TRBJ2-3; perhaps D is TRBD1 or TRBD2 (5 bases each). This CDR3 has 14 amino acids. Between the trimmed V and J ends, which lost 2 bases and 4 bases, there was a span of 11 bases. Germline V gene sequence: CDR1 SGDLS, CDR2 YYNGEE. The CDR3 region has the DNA TGTGCCAGCAGCGTTTCGGGGACCTCAGATACGCAGTATTTT. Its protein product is CASSVSGTSDTQYF.

This CDR3 reads CSAGFGTAAAYNEQFF. The CDR3 nucleotides read TGCAGTGCCGGCTTCGGGACAGCCGCCGCCTACAATGAGCAGTTCTTC. J is TRBJ2-1 and V is TRBV20-1, with TRBD1 matching 7 bases. The CDR3 contains 16 residues. The J segment lost 2 bases and the V segment lost 6 bases, leaving 13 bases of the junction unmatched. The germline gives CDR1 DFQATT, CDR2 SNEGSKA (reference sequence).

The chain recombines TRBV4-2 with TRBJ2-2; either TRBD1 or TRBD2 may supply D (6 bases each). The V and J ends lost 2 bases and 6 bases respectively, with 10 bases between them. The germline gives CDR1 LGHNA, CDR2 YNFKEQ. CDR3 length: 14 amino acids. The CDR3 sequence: CASSQKGGAGELFF. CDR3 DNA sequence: TGTGCCAGCAGCCAAAAGGGGGGCGCCGGGGAGCTGTTTTTT.

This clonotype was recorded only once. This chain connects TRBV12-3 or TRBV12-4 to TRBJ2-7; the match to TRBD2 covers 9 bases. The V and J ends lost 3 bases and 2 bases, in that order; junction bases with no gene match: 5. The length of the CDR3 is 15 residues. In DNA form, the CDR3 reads TGTGCCAGCAGTTTCTGGACTAGCGAGACCTACGAGCAGTACTTC. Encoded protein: CASSFWTSETYEQYF.